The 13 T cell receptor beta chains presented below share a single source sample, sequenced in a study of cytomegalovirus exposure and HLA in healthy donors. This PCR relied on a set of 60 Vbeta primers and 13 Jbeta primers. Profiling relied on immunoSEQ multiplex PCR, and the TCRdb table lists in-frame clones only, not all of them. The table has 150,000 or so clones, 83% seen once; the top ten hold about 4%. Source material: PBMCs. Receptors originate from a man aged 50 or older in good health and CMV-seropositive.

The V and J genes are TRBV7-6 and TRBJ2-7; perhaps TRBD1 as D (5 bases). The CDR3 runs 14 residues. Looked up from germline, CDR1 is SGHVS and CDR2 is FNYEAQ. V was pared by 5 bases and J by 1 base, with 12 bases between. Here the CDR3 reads CASSPMTESYEQYF. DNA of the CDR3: TGTGCCAGCAGCCCGATGACAGAGTCCTACGAGCAGTACTTC.

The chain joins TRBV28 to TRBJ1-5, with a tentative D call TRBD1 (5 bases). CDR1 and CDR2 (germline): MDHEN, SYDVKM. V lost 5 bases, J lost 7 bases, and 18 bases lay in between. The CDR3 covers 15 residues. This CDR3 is CASSHGGGMRQPQHF. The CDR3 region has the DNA TGTGCCAGCAGTCACGGGGGGGGAATGCGGCAGCCCCAGCATTTT.

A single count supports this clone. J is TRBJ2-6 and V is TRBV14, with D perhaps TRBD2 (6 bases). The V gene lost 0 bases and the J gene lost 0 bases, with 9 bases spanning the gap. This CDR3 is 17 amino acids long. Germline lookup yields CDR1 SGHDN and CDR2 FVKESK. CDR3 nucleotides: TGTGCCAGCAGCCAAGATATGGGGGGCTCTGGGGCCAACGTCCTGACTTTC. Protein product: CASSQDMGGSGANVLTF.

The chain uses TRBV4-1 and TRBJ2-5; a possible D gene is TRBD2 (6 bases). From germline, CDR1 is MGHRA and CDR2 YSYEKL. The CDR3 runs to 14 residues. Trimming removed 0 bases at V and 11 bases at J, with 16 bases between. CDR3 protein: CASSQEPPGEEQYF. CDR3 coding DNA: TGCGCCAGCAGCCAAGAACCCCCGGGAGAAGAGCAGTACTTC.

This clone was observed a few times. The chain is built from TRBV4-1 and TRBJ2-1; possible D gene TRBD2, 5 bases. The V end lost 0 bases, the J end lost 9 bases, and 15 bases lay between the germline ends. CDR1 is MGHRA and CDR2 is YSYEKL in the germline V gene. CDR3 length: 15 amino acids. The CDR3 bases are TGCGCCAGCAGCCAAGATCTAACTAGTTTCGGTGAGCAGTTCTTC. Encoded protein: CASSQDLTSFGEQFF.

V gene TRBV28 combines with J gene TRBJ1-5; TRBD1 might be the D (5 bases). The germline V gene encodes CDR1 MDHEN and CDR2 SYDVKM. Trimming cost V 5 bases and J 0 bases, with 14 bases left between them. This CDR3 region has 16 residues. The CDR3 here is CASSLYRQNSNQPQHF. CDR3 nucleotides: TGTGCCAGCAGTCTCTACCGACAGAATAGCAATCAGCCCCAGCATTTT.

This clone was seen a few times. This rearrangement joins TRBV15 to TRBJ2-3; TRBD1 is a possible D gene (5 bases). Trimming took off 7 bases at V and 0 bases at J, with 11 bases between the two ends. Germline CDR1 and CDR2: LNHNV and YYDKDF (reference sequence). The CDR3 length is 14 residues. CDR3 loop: CATKGAESTDTQYF. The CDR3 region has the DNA TGTGCCACCAAAGGGGCTGAAAGCACAGATACGCAGTATTTT.

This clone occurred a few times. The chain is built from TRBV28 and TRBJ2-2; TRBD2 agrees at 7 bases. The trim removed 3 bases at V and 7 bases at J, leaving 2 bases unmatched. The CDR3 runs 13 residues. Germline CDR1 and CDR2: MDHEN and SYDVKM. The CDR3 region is CASSFGGVGELFF. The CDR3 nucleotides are TGTGCCAGCAGTTTTGGGGGGGTCGGGGAGCTGTTTTTT.

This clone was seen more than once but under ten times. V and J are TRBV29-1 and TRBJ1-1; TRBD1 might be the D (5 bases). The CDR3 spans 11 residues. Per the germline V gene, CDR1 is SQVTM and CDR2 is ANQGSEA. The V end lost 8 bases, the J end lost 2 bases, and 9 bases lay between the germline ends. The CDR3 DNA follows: TGCAGCATGACAGCAAACACTGAAGCTTTCTTT. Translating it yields CSMTANTEAFF.

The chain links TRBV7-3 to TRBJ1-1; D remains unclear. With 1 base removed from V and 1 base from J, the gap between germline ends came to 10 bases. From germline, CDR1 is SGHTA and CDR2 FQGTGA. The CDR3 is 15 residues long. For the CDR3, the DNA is TGTGCCAGCAGCTTAAACGCAGGCGAGAACACTGAAGCTTTCTTT. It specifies CASSLNAGENTEAFF.

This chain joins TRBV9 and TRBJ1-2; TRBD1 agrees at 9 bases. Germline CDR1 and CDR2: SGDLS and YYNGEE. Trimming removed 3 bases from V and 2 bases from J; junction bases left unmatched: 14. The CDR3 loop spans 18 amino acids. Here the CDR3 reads CASSGIGTGSVANYGYTF. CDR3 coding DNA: TGTGCCAGCAGCGGAATCGGGACAGGGTCTGTGGCCAACTATGGCTACACCTTC.

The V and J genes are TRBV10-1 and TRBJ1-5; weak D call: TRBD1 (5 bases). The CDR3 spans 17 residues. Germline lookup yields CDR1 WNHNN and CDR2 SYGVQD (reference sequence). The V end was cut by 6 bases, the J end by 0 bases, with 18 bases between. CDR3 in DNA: TGCGCCAGCAGGGACACCAGAGGCGATAATAGCAATCAGCCCCAGCATTTT. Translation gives CASRDTRGDNSNQPQHF.

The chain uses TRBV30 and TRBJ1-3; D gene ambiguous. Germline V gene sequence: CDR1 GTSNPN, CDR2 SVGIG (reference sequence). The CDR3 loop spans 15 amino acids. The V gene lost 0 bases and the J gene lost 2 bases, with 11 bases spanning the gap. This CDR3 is CAWSVQASPGNTIYF. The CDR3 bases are TGTGCCTGGAGTGTGCAGGCATCCCCTGGAAACACCATATATTTT.